A single sample is the source of the 29 T cell receptor beta chains below, sequenced in a study of human T cells and chemical hapten exposure. TCRdb redid the calling of the RACE reads with MiXCR, one entry per CDR3 protein. This sample yields some 340,000 distinct CDR3 sequences, of which about 7% are seen a single time; 8.4% belongs to the top ten. Time point: patch test 1, 2 weeks after DPC sensitization. Treatment specified: therapeutic diphenylcyclopropenone sensitization with weekly scalp DPC. The specimen was whole blood, collected in connection with sensitization to the hapten diphenylcyclopropenone (DPC). Source of these receptors: a young woman with alopecia areata. Some clones in this sample may be carry-over from other donors' samples.

The V gene is TRBV6-1, the J gene TRBJ1-3; D remains unclear. The V and J ends lost 6 bases and 7 bases respectively, with 19 bases between them. CDR3 size: 15 residues. Germline V gene sequence: CDR1 MNHNS, CDR2 SASEGT. CDR3 region: CASRSGLRADNTIYF. The DNA for the CDR3 is TGTGCCAGCAGATCCGGCCTCCGAGCGGACAACACCATATATTTT.

DNA for the CDR3: TGTGCCAGCAGTTATCGGGTGGGCCACCACGGGACTGAAGCTTTCTTT. This gives the protein CASSYRVGHHGTEAFF. The chain employs TRBV6-5 and TRBJ1-1; D not resolved. V was shortened by 3 bases and J by 5 bases, with 19 bases between the two germline ends. The length of the CDR3 is 16 residues. Germline V lookup: CDR1 MNHEY, CDR2 SVGAGI.

This clonotype was seen repeatedly, ten times or more. The CDR3 here is CASSVRVSYEQYF. The CDR3 DNA reads TGCGCCAGCAGTGTCAGGGTTTCCTACGAGCAGTACTTC. The chain is built from TRBV5-1 and TRBJ2-7; weak D call: TRBD1 (5 bases). Between the trimmed V and J ends, which lost 5 bases and 1 base, there was a span of 10 bases. The CDR3 spans 13 residues. The germline CDR1 and CDR2 sequences are SGHRS and YFSETQ.

This clonotype was seen at least ten times. J is TRBJ2-2 and V is TRBV3-1, with a weak D call TRBD2 (5 bases). V lost 4 bases, J lost 5 bases, and 11 bases lay in between. The CDR3 runs 14 residues. CDR1 is LGHDT and CDR2 is YNNKEL in the germline V gene (reference sequence). The DNA for the CDR3 is TGTGCCAGCAGCCTTCGAGGGATAACCGGGGAGCTGTTTTTT. Translation gives CASSLRGITGELFF.

This chain joins TRBV6-2 or TRBV6-3 and TRBJ1-1; a weak D match, TRBD1 (5 bases). The V gene's germline CDR1 is MNHEY and CDR2 SVGEGT. V lost 5 bases and J 3 bases, leaving 19 bases between the germline ends. The CDR3 runs to 16 residues. The CDR3 DNA reads TGTGCCAGCAGTCCAGGACATAGCAGAATTGACACTGAAGCTTTCTTT. Translating gives CASSPGHSRIDTEAFF.

V is TRBV5-1 and J is TRBJ2-5, with 9 nucleotides matching TRBD1. The CDR3 sequence is 15 residues long. Losses at the gene ends were 5 bases for V and 1 base for J; bases not matched to a gene: 6. Germline V lookup: CDR1 SGHRS, CDR2 YFSETQ. Written as DNA, the CDR3 is TGCGCCAGCAGGAGGACAGGGGAGGCCCAAGAGACCCAGTACTTC. Translated, it gives CASRRTGEAQETQYF.

A few counts support this clonotype. The V gene is TRBV11-2, the J gene TRBJ2-1, with a weak D call TRBD2 (5 bases). Germline-derived CDR1 and CDR2 are SGHAT and FQNNGV. V gave up 3 bases and J gave up 8 bases, with 11 bases separating them. The CDR3 has 13 amino acids. CDR3 sequence (DNA): TGTGCCAGCAGCTTCTATTTGAGGGATGAGCAGTTCTTC. This codes for CASSFYLRDEQFF.

J is TRBJ2-3 and V is TRBV13; D gene ambiguous. CDR3 size: 11 residues. The V and J ends lost 0 bases and 11 bases respectively, with 6 bases between them. Germline loops: CDR1 PRHDT, CDR2 FYEKMQ (reference sequence). CDR3 amino acids: CASSLGDGQYF. Written as DNA, the CDR3 is TGTGCCAGCAGCTTAGGGGATGGGCAGTATTTT. Full variable domain (outside the CDR3, taken from reference TRBV13 and TRBJ2-3): AAGVIQSPRHLIKEKRETATLKCYPIPRHDTVYWYQQGPGQDPQFLISFYEKMQSDKGSIPDRFSAQQFSDYHSELNMSSLELGDSALYFCASSLGDGQYFGPGTRLTVL.

This clonotype was counted between two and nine times. V gene TRBV19 combines with J gene TRBJ2-3; D possibly corresponds to TRBD1 (6 bases). The CDR3 length is 17 residues. V lost 3 bases and J 3 bases, leaving 19 bases between the germline ends. Germline CDR1 reads LNHDA; CDR2 reads SQIVND (reference sequence). The CDR3 protein is CASSISTGIEGTDTQYF. The CDR3 DNA reads as TGTGCCAGTAGTATCAGCACAGGGATTGAAGGAACAGATACGCAGTATTTT.

The sample holds many counts of this clonotype. V gene TRBV7-2 combines with J gene TRBJ2-1; 8 bases map to TRBD1. This CDR3 spans 17 amino acids. Germline-derived CDR1 and CDR2 are SGHTA and FQGNSA. V was pared by 1 base and J by 15 bases, with 20 bases of the junction left unmatched. In DNA form, the CDR3 reads TGTGCCAGCAGCTTAGATGGAGAGGGACAGGCTATCGGGAGTTGGTTCTTC. This encodes CASSLDGEGQAIGSWFF.

This clonotype has just a few counts. CDR3 in amino acids: CASRRTGGRSAGEQYF. The CDR3 nucleotides are TGTGCCAGCAGGAGGACAGGGGGACGTTCGGCGGGGGAGCAGTACTTC. V usage is TRBV5-8 and J usage is TRBJ2-7; 10 bases agree with TRBD1. The length of the CDR3 is 16 residues. Trimming cost V 5 bases and J 7 bases; bases outside gene matches: 15. The germline CDR1 and CDR2 sequences are SGHTS and YDEGEE.

V is TRBV5-4 and J is TRBJ2-2; 9 bases line up with TRBD1. CDR1 and CDR2 from the germline V gene are SGHNT and YYREEE (reference sequence). The ends lost 4 bases at V and 6 bases at J; junction bases unmatched: 7. The CDR3 loop spans 15 amino acids. CDR3 coding DNA: TGTGCCAGCAGCGCCCGGGACAGGGCGTCCGGGGAGCTGTTTTTT. It specifies CASSARDRASGELFF. Together with reference TRBV5-4 and TRBJ2-2, the CDR3 gives the full variable domain: ETGVTQSPTHLIKTRGQQVTLRCSSQSGHNTVSWYQQALGQGPQFIFQYYREEENGRGNFPPRFSGLQFPNYSSELNVNALELDDSALYLCASSARDRASGELFFGEGSRLTVL.

The J gene is TRBJ1-3, the V gene TRBV6-5, with D perhaps TRBD1 (5 bases). V was shortened by 0 bases and J by 0 bases, with 12 bases between the two germline ends. Germline assignment: CDR1 MNHEY and CDR2 SVGAGI. The CDR3 spans 17 residues. CDR3 loop: CASSYSPGTYSGNTIYF. The CDR3 nucleotides are TGTGCCAGCAGTTACTCACCGGGGACCTACTCTGGAAACACCATATATTTT.

This clonotype was counted between two and nine times. This chain uses TRBV6-2 or TRBV6-3 with TRBJ1-5; D uncertain. Germline lookup yields CDR1 MNHEY and CDR2 SVGEGT. V dropped 0 bases and J dropped 1 base, with 10 bases sitting between them. This CDR3 region has 16 residues. DNA of the CDR3: TGTGCCAGCAGTTACTCGGTAGTTGGGAGCAATCAGCCCCAGCATTTT. Protein: CASSYSVVGSNQPQHF.

The CDR3 DNA follows: TGTGCCAGCAGTTACTCGAGGGACGACAGCTCCTACGAGCAGTACTTC. It codes for CASSYSRDDSSYEQYF. The V call is TRBV6-5, the J call TRBJ2-7, with D tentatively TRBD1 or TRBD2 (5 bases each). V gave up 0 bases and J gave up 0 bases, with 12 bases separating them. The length of the CDR3 is 16 residues. Germline assignment: CDR1 MNHEY and CDR2 SVGAGI.

This clonotype was seen a few times. This chain connects TRBV2 to TRBJ2-5; no clear D gene. The CDR3 loop spans 13 amino acids. V lost 1 base, J lost 1 base, and 4 bases lay in between. The germline V gene has CDR1 SNHLY and CDR2 FYNNEI. CDR3 protein: CASSEEIQETQYF. For the CDR3, the DNA is TGTGCCAGCAGTGAAGAAATCCAAGAGACCCAGTACTTC. Full variable domain (remainder filled in from reference TRBV2 and TRBJ2-5): EPEVTQTPSHQVTQMGQEVILRCVPISNHLYFYWYRQILGQKVEFLVSFYNNEISEKSEIFDDQFSVERPDGSNFTLKIRSTKLEDSAMYFCASSEEIQETQYFGPGTRLLVL.

This clonotype was counted at least ten times. CDR3: CASSPGRSSGTTDTQYF. For the CDR3, the DNA is TGCGCCAGCAGCCCAGGCCGTAGTAGCGGCACCACAGATACGCAGTATTTT. V and J are TRBV5-1 and TRBJ2-3, with D perhaps TRBD2 (6 bases). The germline V gene has CDR1 SGHRS and CDR2 YFSETQ. The CDR3 covers 17 residues. V was cut by 4 bases and J by 2 bases, with 20 bases left in between.

This clonotype was counted a few times. This chain links TRBV6-5 with TRBJ1-5; weak D call: TRBD1 (5 bases). Germline V CDR1 and CDR2: MNHEY, SVGAGI. There are 15 residues in the CDR3. V was clipped by 6 bases and J by 0 bases, with 12 bases between them. The CDR3 bases are TGTGCCAGCAGACTCGACGGGACTAGCAATCAGCCCCAGCATTTT. Translated: CASRLDGTSNQPQHF.

This rearrangement joins TRBV21-1 to TRBJ1-1; TRBD1 was called by the table and not checked on the DNA. TRBV21-1 is tagged as a pseudogene. The CDR3 length is 17 residues. Written as DNA, the CDR3 is TGTGCCAGCATCCTTCCTCCGGGACAGGGCAATTGCACTGAAGCTTTCTTT. Its translation: CASILPPGQGNCTEAFF.

This clonotype was seen a handful of times. The genes are TRBV2 and TRBJ2-7; 8 positions match TRBD1. Trimming at V came to 1 base and at J to 6 bases, leaving 5 bases not matched to a gene. Germline V gives CDR1 SNHLY, CDR2 FYNNEI. The CDR3 has 14 amino acids. DNA for the CDR3: TGTGCCAGCAGTGAAGGGACAGGGTCTGGCGAGCAGTACTTC. This encodes CASSEGTGSGEQYF.

This clonotype appeared many times. CDR3 coding DNA: TGTGCCAGCAGCCCCGAGACAGTCTATGGCTACACCTTC. Its protein product is CASSPETVYGYTF. This chain uses TRBV6-5 with TRBJ1-2, with D tentatively TRBD1 (5 bases). CDR3 length equals 13 residues. From germline, CDR1 is MNHEY and CDR2 SVGAGI. V dropped 6 bases and J dropped 4 bases, with 12 bases sitting between them.

This clonotype was recorded many times. The chain uses TRBV29-1 and TRBJ2-1; D not resolved. The germline V and J ends were trimmed by 7 bases and 9 bases, with 13 bases remaining between them. The CDR3 is 11 amino acids. The germline gives CDR1 SQVTM, CDR2 ANQGSEA. CDR3 DNA: TGCAGCGGTGCCAGCCCCGGTGAGCAGTTCTTC. As protein: CSGASPGEQFF.

This clonotype appeared many times. The rearrangement joins TRBV6-2 or TRBV6-3 to TRBJ2-1; 10 bases fit TRBD2. The V gene's germline CDR1 is MNHEY and CDR2 SVGEGT. With 7 bases clipped from V and 7 bases from J, the junction kept 13 bases outside the gene matches. CDR3 length: 16 residues. The CDR3 coding sequence is TGTGCCAGCACCTACCGAGCGGGGGGGCCGGAGAATGAGCAGTTCTTC. Its protein is CASTYRAGGPENEQFF.

The chain recombines TRBV12-2 with TRBJ1-5. TRBV12-2 is labeled a pseudogene. This CDR3 spans 17 amino acids. The CDR3 region has the DNA TGTGCAAGTCGCTTAGTACGCAAGACATCTATGAATCAGCCCCAGCATTTT. It encodes CASRLVRKTSMNQPQHF.

Only a few counts were recorded for this clonotype. The chain is built from TRBV5-6 and TRBJ1-1, with D hard to call. Germline V gene sequence: CDR1 SGHDT, CDR2 YYEEEE. Trimming stripped 3 bases from V and 8 bases from J, with 20 bases between. This CDR3 has 15 residues. The CDR3 nucleotides are TGTGCCAGCAGCTCTTTCCCCCGGGGAGGGAGCGAAGCTTTCTTT. Its protein product is CASSSFPRGGSEAFF.

The chain employs TRBV24-1 and TRBJ1-5, with D unresolved. CDR3 size: 13 residues. CDR1 is KGHDR and CDR2 is SFDVKD in the germline V gene. V lost 0 bases to trimming and J lost 10 bases, with 9 bases between them. Here the CDR3 reads CATSDLMGIPQHF. In DNA form, the CDR3 reads TGTGCCACCAGTGATTTGATGGGGATTCCCCAGCATTTT.

In this sample, this clonotype turned up many times. The V gene is TRBV6-4, the J gene TRBJ2-1; TRBD2 is a possible D gene (6 bases). Germline lookup yields CDR1 MRHNA and CDR2 SNTAGT. The CDR3 runs to 16 residues. Trimming left V 2 bases short and J 0 bases short, with 11 bases between. The CDR3 here is CASSDGAGSSYNEQFF. The CDR3 DNA reads TGTGCCAGCAGTGACGGGGCGGGGAGCTCCTACAATGAGCAGTTCTTC.

The chain recombines TRBV20-1 with TRBJ1-2; D not certain. The CDR3 covers 11 residues. Germline CDR1 is DFQATT and CDR2 is SNEGSKA (reference sequence). V lost 7 bases, J lost 6 bases, and 12 bases lay in between. The CDR3 DNA reads as TGCAGTGTTGTGGGTCTAAATGGCTACACCTTC. This encodes CSVVGLNGYTF.

Ten or more counts support this clonotype. This chain uses TRBV28 with TRBJ2-7, with D possibly matching TRBD1 (6 bases). Germline assignment: CDR1 MDHEN and CDR2 SYDVKM. CDR3 size: 18 residues. V lost 5 bases, J lost 4 bases, and 27 bases lay in between. The CDR3 DNA is TGTGCCAGCAGTCTGCCTGGGACACCCCTTGGGTCCAGATACGAGCAGTACTTC. This sequence encodes CASSLPGTPLGSRYEQYF.